The entry below gives a single T cell receptor (beta chain) sequence along with its context. Its antigen is not known. Execution of the assay was at deep level. Some clones are missing from TCRdb's copy, which holds only in-frame ones; the method was immunoSEQ multiplex PCR. The sample includes 490,000 or so clones, 79% of them seen just once. This sample is drawn from a study of shared clonotypes between healthy human individuals. The study, taken as a whole, reports: Donor clonotype sharing was expected to depend on sequencing depth. A limitation of the genetic and exposure-history diversity represented arose from few donors. Blood was the only sampled material, and tissue repertoires likely differ.

Sequences were obtained from PBMCs. The receptor was isolated from a woman in her thirties or forties in good health. Some clones in this sample may be carry-over from other donors' samples.

The CDR3 is CASSSSGGKNTGELFF. CDR3 coding DNA: TGTGCCAGTAGCTCTAGCGGGGGTAAGAACACCGGGGAGCTGTTTTTT. This chain connects TRBV19 to TRBJ2-2; 10 positions match TRBD2. The CDR3 totals 16 residues. The germline V gene has CDR1 LNHDA and CDR2 SQIVND (reference sequence). After removal of 6 bases from V and 1 base from J, the junction contained 5 bases not matched to a gene.